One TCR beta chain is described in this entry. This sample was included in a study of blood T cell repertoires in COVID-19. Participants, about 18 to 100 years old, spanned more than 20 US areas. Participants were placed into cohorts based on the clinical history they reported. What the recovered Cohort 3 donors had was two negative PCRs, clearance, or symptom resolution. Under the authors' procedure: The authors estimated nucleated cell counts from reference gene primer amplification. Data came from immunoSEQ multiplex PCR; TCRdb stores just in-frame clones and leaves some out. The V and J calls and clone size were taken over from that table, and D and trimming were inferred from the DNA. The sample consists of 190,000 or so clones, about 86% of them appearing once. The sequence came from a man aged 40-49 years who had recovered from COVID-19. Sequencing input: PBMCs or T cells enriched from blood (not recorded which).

CDR3 bases: TGTGCCAGCAGCTTATCGGGCGGGGGGGCGTTTAATGAGCAGTTCTTC. Amino acid sequence: CASSLSGGGAFNEQFF. The rearrangement uses TRBV7-2 and TRBJ2-1; 9 nucleotides align to TRBD2. Per germline, CDR1 SGHTA and CDR2 FQGNSA. CDR3 length: 16 amino acids. V lost 2 bases and J lost 7; bases outside the gene matches: 9.